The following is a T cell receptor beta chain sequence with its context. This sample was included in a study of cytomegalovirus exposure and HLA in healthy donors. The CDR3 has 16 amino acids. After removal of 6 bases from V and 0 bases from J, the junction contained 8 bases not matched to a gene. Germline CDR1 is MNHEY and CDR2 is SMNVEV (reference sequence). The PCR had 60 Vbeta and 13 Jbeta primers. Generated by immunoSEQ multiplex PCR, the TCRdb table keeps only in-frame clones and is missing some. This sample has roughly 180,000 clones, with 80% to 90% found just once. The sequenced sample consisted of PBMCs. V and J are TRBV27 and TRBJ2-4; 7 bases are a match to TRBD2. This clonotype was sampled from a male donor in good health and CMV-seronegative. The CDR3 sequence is CASSPIGREAKNIQYF. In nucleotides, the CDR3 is TGTGCCAGCAGCCCCATAGGGAGGGAAGCCAAAAACATTCAGTACTTC.